This TCR beta chain originates from a study of cytomegalovirus exposure and HLA in healthy donors. The PCR contained 60 Vbeta and 13 Jbeta primers. Sequenced by immunoSEQ multiplex PCR; TCRdb stores in-frame clones only, minus some. This sample's table has 200,000 to 250,000 clones. The germline V gene encodes CDR1 SGHDN and CDR2 FVKESK. This CDR3 region has 12 residues. Trimming left V 4 bases short and J 13 bases short, with 14 bases between. The sequencing sample was made of PBMCs. The chain links TRBV14 to TRBJ2-1; D remains unclear. The source is a girl aged 2-10 years in good health and CMV-seropositive. The DNA for the CDR3 is TGTGCCAGCAGCCCAACTGGAGCTATACAGTTCTTC. The encoded protein is CASSPTGAIQFF.